This T cell receptor beta chain was captured in a study of CD8 T cells in Susac syndrome. Points from the study as a whole: The study acknowledged a relatively small number of individuals in its TCR sequencing and HLA analysis.

Age- and sex-matched healthy donors served as the control group. Per the germline V gene, CDR1 is DFQATT and CDR2 is SNEGSKA (reference sequence). Trimming took 1 base from V and 2 from J, leaving 11 bases between them. The CDR3 sequence is 14 residues long. Random-hexamer reverse transcription was applied to roughly 0.5 to 1 ug RNA. By means of immunoSEQ multiplex PCR, TCR beta CDR3 spanning 54 Vbeta and 13 Jbeta underwent amplification. TCRdb re-called the immunoSEQ multiplex PCR reads with MiXCR, one entry per CDR3 protein. The repertoire holds around 150,000 distinct CDR3 sequences, with just over 90% as singletons. As for this clonotype: Its antigen remains unidentified.

The specimen sequenced was CD4+ T cells from PBMCs. The sequence was collected from a human donor in good health. V and J are TRBV20-1 and TRBJ1-1; no firm D call. The CDR3 region is CSARVGQANTEAFF. The CDR3 DNA follows: TGCAGTGCTAGAGTAGGGCAGGCCAACACTGAAGCTTTCTTT.